Sequencing of this T cell receptor (beta chain) was carried out in a study of chemoradiotherapy in HPV16-positive cancers (dated by TCRdb to 2021 to 2024). With regard to the full study: Candidate HPV-specific T-cell clones and common TCR motifs were defined by functional T-cell assays performed on cells from a couple of HPV16-positive patients. Whether T-cell immunity against the HPV oncoproteins E6 and E7 changes during chemoradiotherapy and whether survival is affected by this immunity were examined in the study. TCR repertoires from under 90 patients with HPV-related cancers were then used to track the candidate HPV-specific TCRs and motifs. The full study reports these points: Expansion of candidate HPV-specific clones and E7-related TCR motifs was observed in the tumor microenvironment during treatment, whereas no such expansion was observed for non-HPV-specific T cells. Improved recurrence-free survival in HPV16-positive patients was associated with expansion of HPV-responsive T cells during chemoradiotherapy. The functional definition of HPV-specific T cells came from only a couple of HPV16-positive patients, and the survival association was reported for HPV16-positive patients.

Libraries were constructed by the immunoSEQ multiplex PCR assay. As stored in TCRdb, this immuneACCESS dataset retains in-frame rearrangements with V and J assigned. A fraction of the clones does not appear; measured against another copy, unresolved V genes explain less than half of the discrepancy, and the remainder lacks a known reason. This sample holds approximately 12,000 clones; 91% were observed only once. The top ten hold about 1.7% of the sample. Because repertoires were sampled repeatedly during chemoradiotherapy, clonal expansion in the tumor microenvironment could be followed. Points on this clone: Its binding antigen is unknown. Base qualities were left out, and no much larger clone turns up one base away.

Per the germline V gene (reference sequence), SGHNT is the CDR1 and YYREEE is the CDR2. A distance of 9 bases separates the germline ends of V and J, which lose 0 bases and 6 bases respectively. Inclusive of the bounding cysteine and phenylalanine, the CDR3 is 13 residues long. The read is trimmed to its CDR3 DNA, 39 bases read in frame from base 1. The receptor was isolated from a human donor with HPV-associated anogenital cancer. This sample comprised blood, obtained from a patient who underwent chemoradiotherapy. The chain links TRBV5-4 with TRBJ1-2; TRBD1 could be the D gene, as 5 bases match. The sequenced DNA: TGTGCCAGCAGCTTGGTGGGGCTTCATGGCTACACCTTC. Its translation reads: CASSLVGLHGYTF.